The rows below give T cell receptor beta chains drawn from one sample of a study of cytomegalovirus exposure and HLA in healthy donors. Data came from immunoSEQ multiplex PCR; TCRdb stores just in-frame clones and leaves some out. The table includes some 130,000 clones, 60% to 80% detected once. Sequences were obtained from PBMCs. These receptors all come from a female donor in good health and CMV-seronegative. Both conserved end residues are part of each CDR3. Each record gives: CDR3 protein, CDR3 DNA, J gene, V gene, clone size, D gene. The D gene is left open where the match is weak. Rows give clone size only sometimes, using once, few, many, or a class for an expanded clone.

CASSSGQAGNTIYF | TGTGCCAGCAGCTCCGGACAGGCTGGAAACACCATATATTTT | TRBJ1-3 | TRBV28 | - | TRBD1
CASSPGVVTGRETQYF | TGCGCCAGCAGCCCTGGAGTCGTGACAGGGCGAGAGACCCAGTACTTC | TRBJ2-5 | TRBV5-1 | few | TRBD1
CSVEDIGGLAKYEQFF | TGCAGCGTTGAAGATATTGGGGGACTAGCTAAGTATGAGCAGTTCTTC | TRBJ2-1 | TRBV29-1 | - | TRBD2
CASRKTGGNTIYF | TGTGCCAGCAGGAAGACGGGGGGAAACACCATATATTTT | TRBJ1-3 | TRBV7-2 | - | -
CSVAPTGQETQYF | TGCAGCGTTGCGCCCACAGGACAAGAGACCCAGTACTTC | TRBJ2-5 | TRBV29-1 | - | -
CASSSGAVREKLFF | TGCGCCAGCAGTTCAGGGGCCGTCCGGGAAAAACTGTTTTTT | TRBJ1-4 | TRBV10-1 | - | -
CASSWGQGAGGYTF | TGTGCCAGCAGTTGGGGACAGGGGGCGGGTGGCTACACCTTC | TRBJ1-2 | TRBV28 | - | TRBD1
CASSQDRDRQTSIEKLFF | TGTGCCAGCAGTCAAGACCGGGACAGACAAACTAGTATTGAAAAACTGTTTTTT | TRBJ1-4 | TRBV7-9 | - | TRBD1
CASSYSRENTEAFF | TGTGCCAGCAGTTACTCGAGGGAAAACACTGAAGCTTTCTTT | TRBJ1-1 | TRBV6-5 | - | -
CSVSQGVSNQPQHF | TGCAGCGTCTCCCAGGGGGTTTCCAATCAGCCCCAGCATTTT | TRBJ1-5 | TRBV29-1 | - | TRBD1
CASSGLPPHTDTQYF | TGTGCCAGCAGTGGACTCCCCCCCCACACAGATACGCAGTATTTT | TRBJ2-3 | TRBV6-4 | once | -
CSVGLADRTDTQYF | TGCAGCGTTGGACTAGCGGATCGAACAGATACGCAGTATTTT | TRBJ2-3 | TRBV29-1 | once | TRBD2
CASSYGGATEEKLFF | TGTGCCAGCAGTTACGGGGGCGCGACAGAGGAAAAACTGTTTTTT | TRBJ1-4 | TRBV6-6 | - | -
CASNRWTGANTEAFF | TGTGCCAGCAACCGCTGGACAGGGGCGAACACTGAAGCTTTCTTT | TRBJ1-1 | TRBV28 | few | TRBD1
CAISDSSTSAVFYEQYF | TGTGCCATCAGTGACTCATCAACTAGCGCCGTATTCTACGAGCAGTACTTC | TRBJ2-7 | TRBV10-3 | - | TRBD2
CASIKTSGANTGELFF | TGTGCCAGCATTAAGACTAGCGGGGCGAACACCGGGGAGCTGTTTTTT | TRBJ2-2 | TRBV27 | few | TRBD2
CASSLDTYNEQFF | TGTGCCAGCAGCTTAGACACCTACAATGAGCAGTTCTTC | TRBJ2-1 | TRBV11-3 | - | -
CASSGGTSGSYEQYF | TGTGCCAGCAGCGGGGGGACTAGCGGGTCCTACGAGCAGTACTTC | TRBJ2-7 | TRBV9 | once | TRBD2
CASQGKGREQYF | TGTGCCAGCCAGGGGAAAGGGCGCGAGCAGTACTTC | TRBJ2-7 | TRBV6-5 | - | -
CASSPRLAATGSGEQYF | TGTGCCAGCTCACCCCGACTAGCGGCTACGGGATCTGGTGAGCAGTACTTC | TRBJ2-7 | TRBV18 | once | TRBD2
CASYHLGRVSGSYEQYF | TGTGCCAGCTACCACCTCGGGAGGGTTAGCGGGTCCTACGAGCAGTACTTC | TRBJ2-7 | TRBV18 | - | TRBD2
CASSLARGREKLFF | TGCGCCAGCAGCTTGGCCAGGGGGCGGGAAAAACTGTTTTTT | TRBJ1-4 | TRBV5-1 | - | TRBD1
CASSQDRGRTDTQCF | TGTGCCAGCAGCCAAGACAGGGGAAGGACAGATACGCAGTGTTTT | TRBJ2-3 | TRBV7-3 | - | TRBD1
CASAREGLAFEQFF | TGTGCCAGCGCTCGGGAGGGACTAGCATTTGAGCAGTTCTTC | TRBJ2-1 | TRBV2 | - | TRBD2
CASSPGTGGFYGYTF | TGTGCCAGCAGCCCGGGAACAGGGGGCTTTTATGGCTACACCTTC | TRBJ1-2 | TRBV5-6 | few | TRBD1
CASSLAGTGGATGELFF | TGCGCCAGCAGCTTGGCCGGGACAGGGGGCGCGACCGGGGAGCTGTTTTTT | TRBJ2-2 | TRBV5-1 | - | TRBD1
CASSGQGGGSYEQYF | TGTGCCAGCAGCGGACAGGGCGGTGGTTCGTACGAGCAGTACTTC | TRBJ2-7 | TRBV9 | - | TRBD1
CASSSEPGLAGRETQYF | TGTGCCAGCAGCTCCGAACCGGGACTAGCGGGAAGAGAGACCCAGTACTTC | TRBJ2-5 | TRBV7-6 | few | TRBD2